This T cell receptor (beta chain) came from a study of T cell responses to AZD1222 COVID-19 vaccine. Regarding the study as a whole: The study found Spike-specific TCR breadth and depth rose after two AZD1222 doses. Among the donors, most were white British and more were female, and clonal diversity was possibly underestimated.

Only one count was recorded for this clone. The antigen is undetermined. Sequencing used immunoSEQ multiplex PCR; TCRdb keeps in-frame clones, though not all of them. In the table there are 150,000 or so clones, 85% to 90% of which are singletons. CDR3 size: 14 residues. V shed 3 bases and J shed 4 bases, with 15 bases lying between them. The V gene's germline CDR1 is DFQATT and CDR2 SNEGSKA (reference sequence). This clonotype was obtained from an adult in good health. The sample consisted of peripheral blood, taken on day 0 of AZD1222 vaccination. This chain connects TRBV20-1 to TRBJ1-2, with D tentatively TRBD1 (5 bases). CDR3 sequence reads: CSASGTIQFYGYTF. As DNA, the CDR3 is TGCAGTGCTAGTGGGACTATTCAATTCTATGGCTACACCTTC.